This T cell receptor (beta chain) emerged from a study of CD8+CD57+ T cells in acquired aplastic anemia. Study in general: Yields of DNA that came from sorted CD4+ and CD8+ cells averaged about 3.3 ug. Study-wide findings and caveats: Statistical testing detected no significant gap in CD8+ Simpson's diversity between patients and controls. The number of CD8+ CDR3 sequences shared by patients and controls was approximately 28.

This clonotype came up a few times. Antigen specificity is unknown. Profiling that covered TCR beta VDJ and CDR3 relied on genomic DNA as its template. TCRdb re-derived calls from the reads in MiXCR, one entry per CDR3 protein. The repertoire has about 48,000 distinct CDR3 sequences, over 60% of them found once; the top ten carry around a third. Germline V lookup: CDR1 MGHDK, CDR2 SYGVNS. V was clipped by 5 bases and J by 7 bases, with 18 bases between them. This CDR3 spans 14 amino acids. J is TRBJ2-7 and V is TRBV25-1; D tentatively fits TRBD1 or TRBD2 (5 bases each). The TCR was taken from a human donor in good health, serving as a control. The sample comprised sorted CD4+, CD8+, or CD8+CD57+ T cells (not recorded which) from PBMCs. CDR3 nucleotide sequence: TGTGCCAGCAGTCACGCGGGCACAGGTTTGGAGCAGTACTTC. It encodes CASSHAGTGLEQYF.